Below, one TCR beta chain is given with its context. Clones were read by immunoSEQ multiplex PCR, and TCRdb kept only the in-frame ones, dropping some. Found here are around 200,000 clones, more than 70% of them singletons; the top ten hold approximately 3%. Germline loops: CDR1 MGHRA, CDR2 YSYEKL. J lost 3 bases, V lost 2 bases, and 5 bases had no gene match. The CDR3 spans 15 residues. The entry originates in a study of blood T cell repertoires in COVID-19. On the study more broadly: The analysed material was cDNA or gDNA that came from T cells, B-cell-depleted T cells, or PBMCs.

The chain uses TRBV4-1 and TRBJ2-7, with 9 bases aligning to TRBD2. The source material was peripheral blood. This sequence was found in a woman older than 75 with active or convalescent COVID-19. CDR3 in amino acids: CASSQHSGGYYEQYF. CDR3 bases: TGCGCCAGCAGCCAACATAGCGGGGGTTACTACGAGCAGTACTTC.